The clone carrying this TCR beta chain was observed a few times. These data come from a study of regulatory T cells in long-lasting Graves disease. Time point meaning: persistent/refractory GD, antithyroid drugs over 5 years with positive TRAb. After RNA was extracted from PBMCs, the TCR library was made from it. The CDR3 is 15 amino acids. J gave up 4 bases and V 6 bases, and 11 bases lay outside the gene matches. Library construction for TCR beta used iRepertoire HTBI primers and Arm-PCR of CDR3 regions. In TCRdb, the multiplex PCR reads were re-called with MiXCR into one record per CDR3 protein. Of about half a million distinct CDR3 sequences in the sample, 20% to 25% were seen once.

This clonotype originated in a female donor with Graves disease. J is TRBJ1-1 and V is TRBV12-3 or TRBV12-4, with 7 bases matching TRBD1. The material sequenced was peripheral blood mononuclear cells (PBMCs), taken when the disease was refractory, from a patient treated with antithyroid drugs. As DNA, the CDR3 is TGTGCCAGCAGGGCGACAGGGTCCGGGTTCACTGAAGCTTTCTTT. This translates into CASRATGSGFTEAFF.